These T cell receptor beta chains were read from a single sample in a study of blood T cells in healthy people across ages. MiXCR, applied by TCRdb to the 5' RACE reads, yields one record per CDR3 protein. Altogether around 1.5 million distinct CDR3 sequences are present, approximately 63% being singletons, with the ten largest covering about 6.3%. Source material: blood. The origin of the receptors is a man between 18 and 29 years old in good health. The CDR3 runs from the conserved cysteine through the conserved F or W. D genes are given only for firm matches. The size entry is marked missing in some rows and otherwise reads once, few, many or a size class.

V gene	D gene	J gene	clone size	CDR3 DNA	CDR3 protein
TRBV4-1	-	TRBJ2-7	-	TGCGCCAGCAGCCAAGTCAAGCAGGCCCCGGACCCCTACGAGCAGTACTTC	CASSQVKQAPDPYEQYF
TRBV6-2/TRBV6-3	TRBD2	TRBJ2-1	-	TGTGCCAGCAGTTCCTGGACTAGCGGAACCTACAATGAGCAGTTCTTC	CASSSWTSGTYNEQFF
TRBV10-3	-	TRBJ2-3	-	TGTGCCATCACCCGGGGGGGACAGAACACAGATACGCAGTATTTT	CAITRGGQNTDTQYF
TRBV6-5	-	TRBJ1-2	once	TGTGCCAGCAGCCGCGGTGGGAAAGGGGTCTACACCTTC	CASSRGGKGVYTF
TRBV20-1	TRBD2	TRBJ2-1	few	TGCAGTGCTAGAGATAGGGGACTAGCGAGAAATGAGCAGTTCTTC	CSARDRGLARNEQFF
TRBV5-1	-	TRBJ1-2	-	TGCGCCAGCAGCTTGTCGGCCAACCCAGGGAGCCATGGCTACACCTTC	CASSLSANPGSHGYTF
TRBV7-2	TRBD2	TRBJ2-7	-	TGTGCCAGCAGCGCCAACGCGGGACTAGCTTACGAGCAGTACTTC	CASSANAGLAYEQYF
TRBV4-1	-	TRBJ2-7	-	TGCGCCAGCAGAGAAGGTGGCGGGGCCTACGAGCAGTACTTC	CASREGGGAYEQYF
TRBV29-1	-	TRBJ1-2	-	TGCAGCGTTGGACGGAACGATGGCTACACCTTC	CSVGRNDGYTF
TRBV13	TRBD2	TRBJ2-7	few	TGTGCCAGCAGCTTGGGGGGACTAGTAAGTGACGAGCAGTACTTC	CASSLGGLVSDEQYF
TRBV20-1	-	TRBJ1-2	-	TGCAGTGCTAGTCGCGGATCTCTCTCAACTAACTATGGCTACACCTTC	CSASRGSLSTNYGYTF
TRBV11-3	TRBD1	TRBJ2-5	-	TGTGCCAGCAGCTTACGGGACAGGGAAGTAAGGAAAGAGACCCAGTACTTC	CASSLRDREVRKETQYF
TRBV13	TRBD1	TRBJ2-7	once	TGTGCCAGCAGCTCCCGGGACAGGGGCCTTTTCTCCTACGAGCAGTACTTC	CASSSRDRGLFSYEQYF
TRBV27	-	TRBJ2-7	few	TGTGCCAGCAGTTTATCGTTAGGGGGGTACGAGCAGTACTTC	CASSLSLGGYEQYF
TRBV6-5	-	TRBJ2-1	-	TGTGCCAGCGGCCGTGGGACAACCTACAATGAGCAGTTCTTC	CASGRGTTYNEQFF
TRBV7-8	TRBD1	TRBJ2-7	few	TGTGCCAGCAGCTTACCGGACAGGGGAGCCTACGAGCAGTACTTC	CASSLPDRGAYEQYF
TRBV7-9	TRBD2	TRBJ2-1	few	TGTGCCAGCAGCTTAAGCGGGGGCGCGCCCAATGAGCAGTTCTTC	CASSLSGGAPNEQFF
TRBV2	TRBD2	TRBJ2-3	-	TGTGCCAGCAGAGTACTAGCGGGAGGAGGGGATACGCAGTATTTT	CASRVLAGGGDTQYF
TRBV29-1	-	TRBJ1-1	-	TGCAGCGTTCTTAGACTGTTATCGAACACTGAAGCTTTCTTT	CSVLRLLSNTEAFF
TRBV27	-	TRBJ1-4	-	TGTGCCAGCAGTTTAAGGAGCAGGGGCGCGTCTAATGAAAAACTGTTTTTT	CASSLRSRGASNEKLFF
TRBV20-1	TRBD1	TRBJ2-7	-	TGCAGTGCTAGCGACAGGGAGAGGACCTACGAGCAGTACTTC	CSASDRERTYEQYF
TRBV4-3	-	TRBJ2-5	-	TGCGCCAGCAGCCAAGTGTGGGGACGGCCAACGGAGACCCAGTACTTC	CASSQVWGRPTETQYF
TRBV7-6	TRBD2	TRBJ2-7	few	TGTGCCAGCAGCTTAGAGAGGACTAGCGGGGAGTACTTC	CASSLERTSGEYF
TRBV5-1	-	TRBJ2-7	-	TGCGCCAGCAGCTTGGCCGGAATGGCCGGGTTCGAGGAGCAGTACTTC	CASSLAGMAGFEEQYF
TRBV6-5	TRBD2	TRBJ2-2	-	TGTGCCAGCGGCGGGGGGTCTGAGAACACCGGGGAGCTGTTTTTT	CASGGGSENTGELFF
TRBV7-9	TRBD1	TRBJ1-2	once	TGTGCCAGCAGCCTACAGGGGGCGCAGGGCTACACCTTC	CASSLQGAQGYTF
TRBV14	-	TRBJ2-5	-	TGTGCCAGCAGCAAGGTGATGGGGGGCAGGGTGGAGACCCAGTACTTC	CASSKVMGGRVETQYF
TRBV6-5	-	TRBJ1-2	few	TGTGCCAGCAGCACGGGGGACGGACTCTATGGCTACACCTTC	CASSTGDGLYGYTF
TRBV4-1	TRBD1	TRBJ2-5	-	TGCGCCAGCAGCCGGGGACAGTTCGAAGAGACCCAGTACTTC	CASSRGQFEETQYF
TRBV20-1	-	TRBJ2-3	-	TGCAGTGCTCCCGGGAACCAGCAGACGCAGTATTTT	CSAPGNQQTQYF
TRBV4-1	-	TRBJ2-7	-	TGCGCCAGCAGCCAGAGGTATACGAGCGGTTCCCACGAGCAGTACTTC	CASSQRYTSGSHEQYF
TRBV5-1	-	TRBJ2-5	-	TGCGCCAGCAGCTCCGGGTACGTGGTCTTCCGGCCAAGAGGGACCCAGTACTTC	CASSSGYVVFRPRGTQYF
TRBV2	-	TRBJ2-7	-	TGTGCCAGCAGTGTTTGGATTACCTACGAGCAGTACTTC	CASSVWITYEQYF
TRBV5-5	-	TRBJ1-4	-	TGTGCCAGCAGCTTGGAACGGCGGACTAATGAAAAACTGTTTTTT	CASSLERRTNEKLFF
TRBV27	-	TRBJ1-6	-	TGTGCCAGCAGTCCCGGATTCGTGTCACCCCTCCACTTT	CASSPGFVSPLHF
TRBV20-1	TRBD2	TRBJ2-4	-	TGCAGTGCTACCATAGCGGGAGGGAACGAAAACATTCAGTACTTC	CSATIAGGNENIQYF
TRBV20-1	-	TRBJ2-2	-	TGCAGTGCTAGAGAGGCGGGGTATTCGAACACCGGGGAGCTGTTTTTT	CSAREAGYSNTGELFF